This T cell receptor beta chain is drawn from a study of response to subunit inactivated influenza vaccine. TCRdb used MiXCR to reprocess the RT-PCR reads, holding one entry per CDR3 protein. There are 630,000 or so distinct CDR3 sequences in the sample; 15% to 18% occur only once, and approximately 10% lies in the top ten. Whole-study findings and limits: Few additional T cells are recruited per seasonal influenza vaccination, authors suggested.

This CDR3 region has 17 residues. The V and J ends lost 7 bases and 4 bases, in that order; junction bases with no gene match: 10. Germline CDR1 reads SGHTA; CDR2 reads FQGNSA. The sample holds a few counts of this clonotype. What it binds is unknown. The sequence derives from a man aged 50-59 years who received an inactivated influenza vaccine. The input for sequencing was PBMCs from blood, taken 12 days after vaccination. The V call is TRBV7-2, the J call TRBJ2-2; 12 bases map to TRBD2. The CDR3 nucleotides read TGTGCCAGCACCGAAAGACTAGCGGGAGTCGGCACCGGGGAGCTGTTTTTT. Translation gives CASTERLAGVGTGELFF. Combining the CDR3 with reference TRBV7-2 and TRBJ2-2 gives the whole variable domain GAGVSQSPSNKVTEKGKDVELRCDPISGHTALYWYRQSLGQGLEFLIYFQGNSAPDKSGLPSDRFSAERTGGSVSTLTIQRTQQEDSAVYLCASTERLAGVGTGELFFGEGSRLTVL.